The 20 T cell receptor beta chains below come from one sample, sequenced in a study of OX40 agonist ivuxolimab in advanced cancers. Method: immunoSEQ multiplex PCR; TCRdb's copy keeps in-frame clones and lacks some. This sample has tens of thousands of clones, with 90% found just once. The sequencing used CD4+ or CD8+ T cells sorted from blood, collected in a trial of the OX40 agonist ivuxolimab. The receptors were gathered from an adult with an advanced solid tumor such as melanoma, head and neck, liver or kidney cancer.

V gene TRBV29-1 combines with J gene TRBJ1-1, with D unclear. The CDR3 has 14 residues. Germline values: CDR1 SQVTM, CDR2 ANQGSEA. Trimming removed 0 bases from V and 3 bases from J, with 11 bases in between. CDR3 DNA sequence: TGCAGCGTTGAAGAGGGCGGGCTCGACACTGAAGCTTTCTTT. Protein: CSVEEGGLDTEAFF.

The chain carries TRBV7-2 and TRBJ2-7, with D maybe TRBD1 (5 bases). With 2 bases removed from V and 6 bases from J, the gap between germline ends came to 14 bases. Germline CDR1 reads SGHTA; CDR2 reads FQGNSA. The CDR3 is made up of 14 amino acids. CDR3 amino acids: CASSLFGRRGEQYF. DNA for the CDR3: TGTGCCAGCAGCTTATTTGGGCGAAGGGGCGAGCAGTACTTC.

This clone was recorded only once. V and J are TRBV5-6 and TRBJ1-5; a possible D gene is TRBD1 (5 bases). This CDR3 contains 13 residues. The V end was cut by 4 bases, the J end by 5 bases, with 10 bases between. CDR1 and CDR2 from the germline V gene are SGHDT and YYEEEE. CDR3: CASSADTDQPQHF. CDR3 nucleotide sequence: TGTGCCAGCAGCGCGGACACAGATCAGCCCCAGCATTTT.

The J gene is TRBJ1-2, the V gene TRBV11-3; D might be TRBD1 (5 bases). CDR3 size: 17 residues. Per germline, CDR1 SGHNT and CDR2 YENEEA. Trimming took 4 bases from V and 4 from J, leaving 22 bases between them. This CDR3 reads CASSSTYPGTVTYGYTF. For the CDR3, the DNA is TGTGCCAGCAGCTCCACCTACCCCGGGACCGTGACCTATGGCTACACCTTC.

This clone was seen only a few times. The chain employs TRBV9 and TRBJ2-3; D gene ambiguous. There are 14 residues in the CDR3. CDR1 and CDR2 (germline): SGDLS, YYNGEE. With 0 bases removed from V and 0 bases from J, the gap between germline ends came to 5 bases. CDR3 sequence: CASSVVSSTDTQYF. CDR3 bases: TGTGCCAGCAGCGTAGTTAGCAGCACAGATACGCAGTATTTT.

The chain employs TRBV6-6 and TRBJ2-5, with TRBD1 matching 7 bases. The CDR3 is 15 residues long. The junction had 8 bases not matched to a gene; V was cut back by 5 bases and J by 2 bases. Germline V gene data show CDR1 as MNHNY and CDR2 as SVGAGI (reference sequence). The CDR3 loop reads CASSLQSGQQETQYF. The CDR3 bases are TGTGCCAGCAGTCTACAGTCGGGACAGCAAGAGACCCAGTACTTC.

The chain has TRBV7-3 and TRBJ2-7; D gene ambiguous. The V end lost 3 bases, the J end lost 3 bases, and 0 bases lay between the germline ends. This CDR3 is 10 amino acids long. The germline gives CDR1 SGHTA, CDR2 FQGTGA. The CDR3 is CASSFYEQYF. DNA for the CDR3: TGTGCCAGCAGCTTCTACGAGCAGTACTTC. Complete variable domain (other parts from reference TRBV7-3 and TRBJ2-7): GAGVSQTPSNKVTEKGKYVELRCDPISGHTALYWYRQSLGQGPEFLIYFQGTGAADDSGLPNDRFFAVRPEGSVSTLKIQRTERGDSAVYLCASSFYEQYFGPGTRLTVT.

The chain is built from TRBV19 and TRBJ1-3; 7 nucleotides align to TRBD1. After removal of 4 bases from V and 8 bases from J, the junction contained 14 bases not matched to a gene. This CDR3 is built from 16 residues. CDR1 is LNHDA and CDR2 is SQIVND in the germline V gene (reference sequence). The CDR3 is CASSRLPTGSGDTIYF. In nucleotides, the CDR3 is TGTGCCAGTAGTAGACTCCCGACAGGGTCCGGAGACACCATATATTTT.

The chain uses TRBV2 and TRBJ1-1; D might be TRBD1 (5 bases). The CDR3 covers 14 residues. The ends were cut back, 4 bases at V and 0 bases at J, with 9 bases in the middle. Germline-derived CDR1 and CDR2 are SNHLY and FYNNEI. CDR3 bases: TGTGCCAGCAGTGGGGGGGGGTTGAACACTGAAGCTTTCTTT. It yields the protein CASSGGGLNTEAFF. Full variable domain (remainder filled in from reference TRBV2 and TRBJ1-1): EPEVTQTPSHQVTQMGQEVILRCVPISNHLYFYWYRQILGQKVEFLVSFYNNEISEKSEIFDDQFSVERPDGSNFTLKIRSTKLEDSAMYFCASSGGGLNTEAFFGQGTRLTVV.

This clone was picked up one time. This chain's CDR3 is CASRPLGNTEAFF. The DNA for the CDR3 is TGTGCCAGCAGGCCGCTGGGGAACACTGAAGCTTTCTTT. The chain combines TRBV7-9 with TRBJ1-1, with D uncertain. Germline CDR1 SEHNR, CDR2 FQNEAQ (reference sequence). The length of the CDR3 is 13 residues. The germline V and J ends were trimmed by 6 bases and 1 base, with 9 bases remaining between them.

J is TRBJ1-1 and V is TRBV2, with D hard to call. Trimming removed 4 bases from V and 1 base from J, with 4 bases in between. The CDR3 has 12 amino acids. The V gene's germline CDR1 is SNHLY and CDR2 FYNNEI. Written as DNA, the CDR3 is TGTGCCAGCAGTGTCGAGAACACTGAAGCTTTCTTT. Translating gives CASSVENTEAFF.

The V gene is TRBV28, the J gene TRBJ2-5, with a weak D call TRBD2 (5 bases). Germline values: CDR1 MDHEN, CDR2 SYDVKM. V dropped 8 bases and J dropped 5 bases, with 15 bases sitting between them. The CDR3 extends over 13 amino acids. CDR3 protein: CASDEGASETQYF. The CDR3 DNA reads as TGTGCCAGCGACGAGGGTGCATCCGAGACCCAGTACTTC.

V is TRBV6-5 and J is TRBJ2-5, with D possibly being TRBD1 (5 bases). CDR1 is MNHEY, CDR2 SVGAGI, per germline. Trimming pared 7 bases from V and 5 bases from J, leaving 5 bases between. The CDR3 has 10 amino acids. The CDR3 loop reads CASTGETQYF. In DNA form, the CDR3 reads TGTGCCAGCACAGGGGAGACCCAGTACTTC.

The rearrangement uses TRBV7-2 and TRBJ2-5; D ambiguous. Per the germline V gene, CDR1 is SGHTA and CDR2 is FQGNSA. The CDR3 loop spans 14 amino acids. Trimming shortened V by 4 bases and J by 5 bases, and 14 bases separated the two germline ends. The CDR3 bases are TGTGCCAGCAGCTATAACCGGGTTCGGGAGACCCAGTACTTC. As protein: CASSYNRVRETQYF.

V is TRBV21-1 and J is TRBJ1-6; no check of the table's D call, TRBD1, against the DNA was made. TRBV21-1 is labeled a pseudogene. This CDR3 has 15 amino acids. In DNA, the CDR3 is TGTGCCAGCAACAGGGCCGGTACCGTTAATTCACCCCTCCACTTT. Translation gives CASNRAGTVNSPLHF.

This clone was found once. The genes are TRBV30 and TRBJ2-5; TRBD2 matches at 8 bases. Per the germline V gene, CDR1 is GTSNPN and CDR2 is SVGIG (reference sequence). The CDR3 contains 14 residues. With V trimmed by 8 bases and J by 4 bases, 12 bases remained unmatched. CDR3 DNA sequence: TGTGCCGGGACAAAGCGGGAGCAGAGAGAGACCCAGTACTTC. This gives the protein CAGTKREQRETQYF.

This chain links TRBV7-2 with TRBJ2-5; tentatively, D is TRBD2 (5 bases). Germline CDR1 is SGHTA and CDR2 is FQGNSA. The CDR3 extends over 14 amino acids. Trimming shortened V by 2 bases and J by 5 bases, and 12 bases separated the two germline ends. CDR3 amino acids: CASSLKSGGETQYF. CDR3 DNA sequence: TGTGCCAGCAGCTTAAAGTCGGGCGGGGAGACCCAGTACTTC.

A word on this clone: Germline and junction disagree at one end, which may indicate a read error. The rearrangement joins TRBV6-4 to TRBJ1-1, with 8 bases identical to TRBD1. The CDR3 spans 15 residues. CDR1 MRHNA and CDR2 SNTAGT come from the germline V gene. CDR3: CASSDSGTGKDPHFF. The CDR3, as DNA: TGTGCCAGCAGTGACTCTGGGACAGGCAAGGACCCTCATTTTTTT.

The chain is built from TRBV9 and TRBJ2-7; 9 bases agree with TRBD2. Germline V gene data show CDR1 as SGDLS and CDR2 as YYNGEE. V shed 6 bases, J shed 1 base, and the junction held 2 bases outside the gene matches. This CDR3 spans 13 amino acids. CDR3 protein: CASNSGGSYEQYF. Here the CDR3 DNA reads TGTGCCAGCAATAGCGGGGGTTCCTACGAGCAGTACTTC. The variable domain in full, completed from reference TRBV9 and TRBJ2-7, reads DSGVTQTPKHLITATGQRVTLRCSPRSGDLSVYWYQQSLDQGLQFLIQYYNGEERAKGNILERFSAQQFPDLHSELNLSSLELGDSALYFCASNSGGSYEQYFGPGTRLTVT.

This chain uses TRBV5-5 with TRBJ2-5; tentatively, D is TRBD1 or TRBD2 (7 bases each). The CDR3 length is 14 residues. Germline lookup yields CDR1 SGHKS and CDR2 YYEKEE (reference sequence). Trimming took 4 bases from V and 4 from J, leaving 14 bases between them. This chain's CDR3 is CASSGRAGGETQYF. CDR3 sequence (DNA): TGTGCCAGCAGCGGGAGGGCAGGGGGAGAGACCCAGTACTTC.